This T cell receptor beta chain was found in a study of T cell responses to AZD1222 COVID-19 vaccine. Study findings and constraints: Spike-specific TCR breadth and depth rose after two AZD1222 doses. CD4 TCRs covered the whole spike, strongest at regions 160-218 and 743-854. Seropositive AZD1222 recipients at baseline numbered only 5 or 6. Sampled repertoires all dated from after the peak T cell response.

Turning to this clone: The antigen remains unidentified.

Using immunoSEQ multiplex PCR, the repertoire was profiled, and TCRdb retains in-frame clones only, with some absent. The sample carries about 170,000 clones, 85% to 90% recorded once. The CDR3 is made up of 17 amino acids. Germline V gives CDR1 SGHAT, CDR2 FQNNGV. Trimming left V 1 base short and J 4 bases short, with 14 bases between. The receptor was derived from an adult in good health. The V call is TRBV11-2, the J call TRBJ1-6, with unresolved D. The sample was peripheral blood, taken on day 0 of AZD1222 vaccination. In nucleotides, the CDR3 is TGTGCCAGCAGCTTAGGTCCCGCCACCCGTTATAATTCACCCCTCCACTTT. It yields the protein CASSLGPATRYNSPLHF.